This T cell receptor beta chain was found in a study of T cell repertoires in cytomegalovirus infection. Study results and limitations: In two of eight donors, the top clonotype was HLA-C-restricted CMV-specific. Frequencies of public TCR beta families were cumulated, and this identified carriers of CMV plus the relevant HLA.

MiXCR was run by TCRdb on the reads, yielding one entry per CDR3 protein. The table records over 200,000 distinct CDR3 sequences, approximately 15% of them present only once. With V trimmed by 5 bases and J by 6 bases, 9 bases remained unmatched. The CDR3 extends over 16 amino acids. The V gene's germline CDR1 is SGHVS and CDR2 FQNEAQ. This clonotype was detected ten times or more. Its antigen is not identified. This chain joins TRBV7-8 and TRBJ1-4; 10 bases are shared with TRBD1. Sequences were obtained from PBMCs. This TCR derives from a human donor in good health (CMV status not recorded). Some clones in this sample may be carry-over from other donors' samples. CDR3 protein: CASSKDRGGGDEKLFF. In DNA, the CDR3 is TGTGCCAGCAGCAAGGACAGGGGGGGGGGCGATGAAAAACTGTTTTTT.